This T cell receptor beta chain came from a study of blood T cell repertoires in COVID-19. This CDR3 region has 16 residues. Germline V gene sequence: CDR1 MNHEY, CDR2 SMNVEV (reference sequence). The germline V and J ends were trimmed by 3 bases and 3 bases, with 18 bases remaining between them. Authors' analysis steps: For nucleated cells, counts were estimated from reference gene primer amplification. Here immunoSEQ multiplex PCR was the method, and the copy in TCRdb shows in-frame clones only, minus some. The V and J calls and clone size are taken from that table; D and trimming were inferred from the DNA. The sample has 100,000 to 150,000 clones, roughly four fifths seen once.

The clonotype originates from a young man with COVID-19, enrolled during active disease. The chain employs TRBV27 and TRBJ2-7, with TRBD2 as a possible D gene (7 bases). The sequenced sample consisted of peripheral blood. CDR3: CASSFSPAGADYEQYF. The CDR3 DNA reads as TGTGCCAGCAGTTTTTCCCCGGCGGGGGCCGACTACGAGCAGTACTTC.